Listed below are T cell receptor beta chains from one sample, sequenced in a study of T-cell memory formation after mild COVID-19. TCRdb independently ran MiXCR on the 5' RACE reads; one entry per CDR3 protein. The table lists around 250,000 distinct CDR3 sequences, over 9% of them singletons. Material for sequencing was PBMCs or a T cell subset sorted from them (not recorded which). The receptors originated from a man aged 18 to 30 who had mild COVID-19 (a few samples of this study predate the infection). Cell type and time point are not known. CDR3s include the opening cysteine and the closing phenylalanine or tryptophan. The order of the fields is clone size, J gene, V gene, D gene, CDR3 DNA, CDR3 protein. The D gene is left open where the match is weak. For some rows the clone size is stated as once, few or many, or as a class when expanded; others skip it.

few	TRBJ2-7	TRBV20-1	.	TGCAGTGCTAGTACCAGGGCGGGCTACGAGCAGTACTTC	CSASTRAGYEQYF
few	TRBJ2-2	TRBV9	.	TGTGCCAGCAGCGTAGGAGGCAGGGGTTTAACCGGGGAGCTGTTTTTT	CASSVGGRGLTGELFF
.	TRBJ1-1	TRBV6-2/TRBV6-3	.	TGTGCCAGCAGTTACTCGGTTCGCCTGAACACTGAAGCTTTCTTT	CASSYSVRLNTEAFF
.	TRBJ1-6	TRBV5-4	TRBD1	TGTGCCAGCAGAGGCAGGGGGCCGGAGTCACCCCTCCACTTT	CASRGRGPESPLHF
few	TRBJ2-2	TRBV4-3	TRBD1	TGCGCCAGCAGCCAAGAATTGGGGACAGGTATCAACACCGGGGAGCTGTTTTTT	CASSQELGTGINTGELFF
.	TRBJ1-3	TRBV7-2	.	TGTGCCAGCAGCTTAACGGCCTCGTCAGGTGCTGGAAACACCATATATTTT	CASSLTASSGAGNTIYF
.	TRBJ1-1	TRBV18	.	TGTGCCAGCTCACCTCCCTCGCAGGGATTGAACACTGAAGCTTTCTTT	CASSPPSQGLNTEAFF
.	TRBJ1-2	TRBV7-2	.	TGTGCCAGCAGCTTGATGCAGGGGAACTATGGCTACACCTTC	CASSLMQGNYGYTF
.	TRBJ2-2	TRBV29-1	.	TGCAGCGTTGGGAGCTCTTCAAACACCGGGGAGCTGTTTTTT	CSVGSSSNTGELFF
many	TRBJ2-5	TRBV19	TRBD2	TGTGCCAGTAGTATCCTAGCGGGGCTAGAGACCCAGTACTTC	CASSILAGLETQYF
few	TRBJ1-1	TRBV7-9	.	TGTGCCAGCAGCCTGAGTAACACTGAAGCTTTCTTT	CASSLSNTEAFF
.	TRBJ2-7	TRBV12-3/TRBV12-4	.	TGTGCCAGCAGTTTAGTGGGGGGCGGGTCCTCCTCCTACGAGCAGTACTTC	CASSLVGGGSSSYEQYF